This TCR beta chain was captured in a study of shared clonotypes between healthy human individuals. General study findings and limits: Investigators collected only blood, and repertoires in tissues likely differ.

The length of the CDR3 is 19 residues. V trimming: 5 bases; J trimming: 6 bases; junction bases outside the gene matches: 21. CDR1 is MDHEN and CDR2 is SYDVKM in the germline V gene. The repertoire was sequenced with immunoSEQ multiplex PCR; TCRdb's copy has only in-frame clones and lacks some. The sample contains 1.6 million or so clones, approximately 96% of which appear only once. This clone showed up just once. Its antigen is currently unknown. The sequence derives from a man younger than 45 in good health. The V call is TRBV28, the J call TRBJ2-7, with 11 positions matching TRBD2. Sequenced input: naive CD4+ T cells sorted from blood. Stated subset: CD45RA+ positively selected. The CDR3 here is CASSLIAGGYPTGGVEQYF. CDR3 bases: TGTGCCAGCAGTCTCATAGCGGGAGGGTATCCCACTGGAGGTGTCGAGCAGTACTTC.